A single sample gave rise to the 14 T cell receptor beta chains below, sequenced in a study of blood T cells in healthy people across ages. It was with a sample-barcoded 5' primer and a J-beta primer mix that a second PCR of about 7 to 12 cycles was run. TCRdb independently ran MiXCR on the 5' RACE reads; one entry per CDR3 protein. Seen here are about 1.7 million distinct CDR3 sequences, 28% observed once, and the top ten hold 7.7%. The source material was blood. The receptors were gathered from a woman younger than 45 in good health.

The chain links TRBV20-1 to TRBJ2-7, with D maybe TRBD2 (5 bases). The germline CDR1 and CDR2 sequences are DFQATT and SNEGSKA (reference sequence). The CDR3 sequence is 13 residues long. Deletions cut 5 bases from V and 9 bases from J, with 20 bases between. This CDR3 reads CSAWEFGYSTQYF. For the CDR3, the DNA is TGCAGTGCTTGGGAGTTTGGGTATAGTACGCAGTACTTC.

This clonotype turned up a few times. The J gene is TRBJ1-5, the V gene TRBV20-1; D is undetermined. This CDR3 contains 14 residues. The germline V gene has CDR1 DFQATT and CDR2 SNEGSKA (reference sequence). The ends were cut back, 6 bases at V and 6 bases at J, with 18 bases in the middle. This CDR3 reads CSARDHSSIQPQHF. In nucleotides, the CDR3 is TGCAGTGCACGCGACCACTCATCCATTCAGCCCCAGCATTTT.

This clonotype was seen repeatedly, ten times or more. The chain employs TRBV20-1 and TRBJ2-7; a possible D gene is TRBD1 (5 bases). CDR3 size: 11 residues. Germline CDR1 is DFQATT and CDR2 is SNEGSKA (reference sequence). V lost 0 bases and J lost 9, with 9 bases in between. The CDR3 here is CSARDQTAQYF. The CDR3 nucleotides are TGCAGTGCTAGAGATCAGACAGCGCAGTACTTC.

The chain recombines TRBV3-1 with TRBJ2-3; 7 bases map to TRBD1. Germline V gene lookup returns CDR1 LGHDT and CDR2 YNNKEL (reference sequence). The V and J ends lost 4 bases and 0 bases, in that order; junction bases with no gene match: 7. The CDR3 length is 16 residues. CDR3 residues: CASSLGTAASTDTQYF. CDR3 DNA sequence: TGTGCCAGCAGCCTCGGGACAGCGGCTAGCACAGATACGCAGTATTTT.

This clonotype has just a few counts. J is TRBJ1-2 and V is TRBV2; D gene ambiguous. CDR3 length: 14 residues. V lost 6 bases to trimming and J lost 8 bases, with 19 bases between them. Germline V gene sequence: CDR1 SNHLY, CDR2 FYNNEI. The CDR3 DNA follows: TGTGCCAGCAGCGAGTCGTCCGTGCTGGGGGGCTACACCTTC. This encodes CASSESSVLGGYTF.

The CDR3 loop is CASSLEGLAPDTQYF. In DNA, the CDR3 is TGTGCCAGCAGTTTAGAGGGGTTAGCTCCAGATACGCAGTATTTT. The V call is TRBV12-3 or TRBV12-4, the J call TRBJ2-3; D may be TRBD1 (5 bases). This CDR3 contains 15 residues. V gave up 1 base and J gave up 4 bases, with 12 bases separating them.

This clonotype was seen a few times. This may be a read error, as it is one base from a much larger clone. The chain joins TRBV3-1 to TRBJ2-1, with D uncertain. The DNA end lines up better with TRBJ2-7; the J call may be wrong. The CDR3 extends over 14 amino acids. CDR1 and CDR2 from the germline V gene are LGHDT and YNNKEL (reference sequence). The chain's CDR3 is CASSQDGRYNEQYF. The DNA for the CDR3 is TGTGCCAGCAGCCAAGATGGACGCTACAATGAGCAGTACTTC.

The CDR3 region is CASADGYSGAQYF. Written as DNA, the CDR3 is TGTGCCAGCGCGGACGGTTATTCAGGAGCCCAGTACTTC. The chain joins TRBV11-2 to TRBJ2-5; no reliable D call. Per germline, CDR1 SGHAT and CDR2 FQNNGV. V lost 8 bases, J lost 9 bases, and 19 bases lay in between. This CDR3 is 13 amino acids long.

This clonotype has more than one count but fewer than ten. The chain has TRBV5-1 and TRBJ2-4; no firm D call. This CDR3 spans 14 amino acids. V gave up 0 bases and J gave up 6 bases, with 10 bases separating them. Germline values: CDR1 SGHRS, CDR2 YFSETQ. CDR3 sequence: CASSLEPPGNIQYF. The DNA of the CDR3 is TGCGCCAGCAGCTTGGAACCCCCCGGAAACATTCAGTACTTC.

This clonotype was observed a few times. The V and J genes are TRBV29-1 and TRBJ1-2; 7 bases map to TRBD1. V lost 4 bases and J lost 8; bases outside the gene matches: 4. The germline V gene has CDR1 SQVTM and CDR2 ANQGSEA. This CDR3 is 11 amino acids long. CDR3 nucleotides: TGCAGCGTTGGGCGACAGGGAGGCTACACCTTC. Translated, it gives CSVGRQGGYTF.

CDR3 residues: CASSQSGNDETQYF. As DNA, the CDR3 is TGTGCCAGCTCGCAGTCCGGGAATGACGAGACCCAGTACTTC. J is TRBJ2-5 and V is TRBV18; possible D gene TRBD2, 5 bases. V was pared by 6 bases and J by 5 bases, with 16 bases between. The CDR3 runs to 14 residues. Germline V gene data show CDR1 as KGHSH and CDR2 as LQKENI.

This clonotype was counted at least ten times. The CDR3 DNA reads TGTGCCAGCAGTTCGTATGGCTACACCTTC. This sequence encodes CASSSYGYTF. This rearrangement joins TRBV28 to TRBJ1-2; no clear D gene. The V end was cut by 4 bases, the J end by 5 bases, with 2 bases between. CDR1 and CDR2 from the germline V gene are MDHEN and SYDVKM. CDR3 length: 10 residues.

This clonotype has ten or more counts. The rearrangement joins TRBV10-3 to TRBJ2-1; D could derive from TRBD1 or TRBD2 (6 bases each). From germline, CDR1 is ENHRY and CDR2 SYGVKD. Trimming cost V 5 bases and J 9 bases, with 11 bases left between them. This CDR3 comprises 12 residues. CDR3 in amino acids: CAISTGGVEQFF. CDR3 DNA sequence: TGTGCCATCAGTACCGGGGGCGTTGAGCAGTTCTTC.

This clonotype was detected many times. CDR3 bases: TGTGCCAGCAGCTTAGGCATTAGCGGGAGTGTGTTGAATGAGCAGTTCTTC. It yields the protein CASSLGISGSVLNEQFF. The chain employs TRBV7-2 and TRBJ2-1, with 9 bases that match TRBD2. The CDR3 has 17 residues. J was trimmed by 7 bases and V by 1 base; bases with no gene match: 11. Germline V gene data show CDR1 as SGHTA and CDR2 as FQGNSA.